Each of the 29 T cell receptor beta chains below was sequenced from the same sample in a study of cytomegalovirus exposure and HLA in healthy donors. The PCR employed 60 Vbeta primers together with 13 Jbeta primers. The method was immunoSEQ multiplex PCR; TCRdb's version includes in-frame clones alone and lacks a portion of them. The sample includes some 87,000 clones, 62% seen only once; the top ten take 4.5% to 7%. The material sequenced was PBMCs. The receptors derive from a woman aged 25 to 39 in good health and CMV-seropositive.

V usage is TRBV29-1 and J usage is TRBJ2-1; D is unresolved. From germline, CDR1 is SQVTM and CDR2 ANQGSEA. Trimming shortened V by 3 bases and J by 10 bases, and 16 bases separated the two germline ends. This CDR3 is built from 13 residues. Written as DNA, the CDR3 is TGCAGCGTTGACTCGGCAGGTGCCGTCGAGCAGTTCTTC. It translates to CSVDSAGAVEQFF.

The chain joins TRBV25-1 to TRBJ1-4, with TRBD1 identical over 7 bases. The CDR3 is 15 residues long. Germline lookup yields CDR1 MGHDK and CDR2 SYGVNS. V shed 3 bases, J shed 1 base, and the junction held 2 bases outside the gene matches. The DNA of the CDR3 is TGTGCCAGCAGTGACAGGGGGTTAACTAATGAAAAACTGTTTTTT. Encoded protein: CASSDRGLTNEKLFF.

The CDR3 DNA reads as TGCAGCGTTGAACCAACAGGGTCCGGGGAGCTGTTTTTT. Protein: CSVEPTGSGELFF. The rearrangement uses TRBV29-1 and TRBJ2-2, with TRBD1 as a possible D gene (6 bases). CDR3 length: 13 residues. Looked up from germline, CDR1 is SQVTM and CDR2 is ANQGSEA. With 2 bases removed from V and 6 bases from J, the gap between germline ends came to 10 bases.

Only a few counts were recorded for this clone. CDR3 nucleotide sequence: TGTGCCAGCAGCAAAGTGGAGACAGGGGGTTATACGCAGTATTTT. Its protein product is CASSKVETGGYTQYF. V is TRBV21-1 and J is TRBJ2-3; TRBD1, the D gene given by the table, was not confirmed from the DNA. TRBV21-1 corresponds to a pseudogene. This CDR3 region has 15 residues.

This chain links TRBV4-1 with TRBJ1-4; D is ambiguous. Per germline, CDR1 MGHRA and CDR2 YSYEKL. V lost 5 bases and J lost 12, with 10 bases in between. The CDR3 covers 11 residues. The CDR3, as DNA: TGCGCCAGCAGCTTGCACAGTCAACTGTTTTTT. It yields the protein CASSLHSQLFF.

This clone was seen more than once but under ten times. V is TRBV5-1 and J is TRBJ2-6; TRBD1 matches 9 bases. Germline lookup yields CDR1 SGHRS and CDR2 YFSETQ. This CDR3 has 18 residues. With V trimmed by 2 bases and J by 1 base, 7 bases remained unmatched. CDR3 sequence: CASSFLDRGGSGANVLTF. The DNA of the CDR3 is TGCGCCAGCAGCTTTTTGGACAGGGGTGGGTCTGGGGCCAACGTCCTGACTTTC. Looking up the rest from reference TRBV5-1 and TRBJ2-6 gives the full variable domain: KAGVTQTPRYLIKTRGQQVTLSCSPISGHRSVSWYQQTPGQGLQFLFEYFSETQRNKGNFPGRFSGRQFSNSRSEMNVSTLELGDSALYLCASSFLDRGGSGANVLTFGAGSRLTVL.

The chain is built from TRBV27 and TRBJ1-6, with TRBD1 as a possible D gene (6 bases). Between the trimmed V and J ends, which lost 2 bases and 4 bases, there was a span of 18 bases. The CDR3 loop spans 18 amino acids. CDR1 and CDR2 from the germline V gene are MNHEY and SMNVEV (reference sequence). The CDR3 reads CASSLQTGTQTYNSPLHF. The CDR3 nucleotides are TGTGCCAGCAGTTTACAAACTGGGACACAAACTTATAATTCACCCCTCCACTTT.

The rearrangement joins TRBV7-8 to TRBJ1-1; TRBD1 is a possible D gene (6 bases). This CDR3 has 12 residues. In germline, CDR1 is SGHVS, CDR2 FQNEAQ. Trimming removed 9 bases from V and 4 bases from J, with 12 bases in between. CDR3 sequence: CASQQGSTEAFF. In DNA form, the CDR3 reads TGTGCCAGTCAACAGGGCAGCACTGAAGCTTTCTTT.

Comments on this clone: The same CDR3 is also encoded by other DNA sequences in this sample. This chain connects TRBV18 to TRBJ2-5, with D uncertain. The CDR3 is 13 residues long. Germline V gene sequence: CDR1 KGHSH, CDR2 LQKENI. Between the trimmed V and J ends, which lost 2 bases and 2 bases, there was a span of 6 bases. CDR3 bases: TGTGCCAGCTCACCAGGGCAGCAAGAGACCCAGTACTTC. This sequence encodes CASSPGQQETQYF.

This CDR3 reads CASSNKGGQGATPSSYNEQFF. The CDR3 nucleotides read TGTGCCAGCAGCAACAAAGGGGGACAGGGGGCTACCCCTAGCTCCTACAATGAGCAGTTCTTC. J is TRBJ2-1 and V is TRBV7-3; the match to TRBD1 covers 12 bases. The J segment lost 0 bases and the V segment lost 5 bases, leaving 17 bases of the junction unmatched. The CDR3 has 21 residues. Germline CDR1 SGHTA, CDR2 FQGTGA.

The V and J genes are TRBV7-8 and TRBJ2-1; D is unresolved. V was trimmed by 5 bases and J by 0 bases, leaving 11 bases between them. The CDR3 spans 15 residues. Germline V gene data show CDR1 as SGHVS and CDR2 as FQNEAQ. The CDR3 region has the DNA TGTGCCAGCAGCCCCCGAATCAGCTCCTACAATGAGCAGTTCTTC. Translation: CASSPRISSYNEQFF. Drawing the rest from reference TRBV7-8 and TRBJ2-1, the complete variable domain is GAGVSQSPRYKVAKRGQDVALRCDPISGHVSLFWYQQALGQGPEFLTYFQNEAQLDKSGLPSDRFFAERPEGSVSTLKIQRTQQEDSAVYLCASSPRISSYNEQFFGPGTRLTVL.

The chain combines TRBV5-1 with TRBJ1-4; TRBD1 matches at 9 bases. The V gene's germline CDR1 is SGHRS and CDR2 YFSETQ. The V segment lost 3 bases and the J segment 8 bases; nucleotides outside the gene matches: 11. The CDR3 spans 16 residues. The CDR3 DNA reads TGCGCCAGCAGCTCCGGGACAGGGCCTCCCCGCGAAAAACTGTTTTTT. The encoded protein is CASSSGTGPPREKLFF.

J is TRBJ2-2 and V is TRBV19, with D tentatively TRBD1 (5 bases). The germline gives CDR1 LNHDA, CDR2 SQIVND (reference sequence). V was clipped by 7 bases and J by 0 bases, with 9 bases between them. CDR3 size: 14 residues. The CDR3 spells CASMAGSNTGELFF. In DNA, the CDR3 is TGTGCCAGTATGGCAGGGTCGAACACCGGGGAGCTGTTTTTT. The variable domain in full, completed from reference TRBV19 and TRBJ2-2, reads DGGITQSPKYLFRKEGQNVTLSCEQNLNHDAMYWYRQDPGQGLRLIYYSQIVNDFQKGDIAEGYSVSREKKESFPLTVTSAQKNPTAFYLCASMAGSNTGELFFGEGSRLTVL.

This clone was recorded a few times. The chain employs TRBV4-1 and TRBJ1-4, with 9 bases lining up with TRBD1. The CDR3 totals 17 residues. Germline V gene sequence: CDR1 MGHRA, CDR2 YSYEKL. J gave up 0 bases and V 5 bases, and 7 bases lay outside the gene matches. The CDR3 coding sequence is TGCGCCAGCAGCAAAGCCGGACAGGGGACAACTAATGAAAAACTGTTTTTT. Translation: CASSKAGQGTTNEKLFF.

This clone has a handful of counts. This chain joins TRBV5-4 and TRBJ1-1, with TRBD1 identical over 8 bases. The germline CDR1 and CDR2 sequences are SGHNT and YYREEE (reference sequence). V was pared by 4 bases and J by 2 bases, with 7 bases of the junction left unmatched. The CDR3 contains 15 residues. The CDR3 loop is CASSVGTGGNTEAFF. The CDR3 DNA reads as TGTGCCAGCAGCGTGGGGACAGGCGGAAACACTGAAGCTTTCTTT. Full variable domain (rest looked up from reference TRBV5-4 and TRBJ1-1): ETGVTQSPTHLIKTRGQQVTLRCSSQSGHNTVSWYQQALGQGPQFIFQYYREEENGRGNFPPRFSGLQFPNYSSELNVNALELDDSALYLCASSVGTGGNTEAFFGQGTRLTVV.

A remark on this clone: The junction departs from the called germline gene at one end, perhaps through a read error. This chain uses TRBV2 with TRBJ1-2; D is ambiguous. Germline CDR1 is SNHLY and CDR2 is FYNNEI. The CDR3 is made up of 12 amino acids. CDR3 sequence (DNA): TGTGCCAGCCATCAGGAGGCTGAGGGCTACCCCTTC. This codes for CASHQEAEGYPF.

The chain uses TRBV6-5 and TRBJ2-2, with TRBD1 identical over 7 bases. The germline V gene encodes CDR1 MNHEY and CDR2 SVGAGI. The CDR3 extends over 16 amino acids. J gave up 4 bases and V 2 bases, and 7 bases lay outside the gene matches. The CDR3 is CASSYPTGAVTGELFF. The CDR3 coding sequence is TGTGCCAGCAGTTACCCAACAGGGGCAGTCACCGGGGAGCTGTTTTTT.

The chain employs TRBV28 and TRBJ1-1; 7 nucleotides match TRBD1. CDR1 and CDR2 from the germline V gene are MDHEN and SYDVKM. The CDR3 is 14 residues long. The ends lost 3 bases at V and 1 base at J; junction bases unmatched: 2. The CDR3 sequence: CASSFGTANTEAFF. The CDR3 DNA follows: TGTGCCAGCAGTTTCGGGACAGCGAACACTGAAGCTTTCTTT.

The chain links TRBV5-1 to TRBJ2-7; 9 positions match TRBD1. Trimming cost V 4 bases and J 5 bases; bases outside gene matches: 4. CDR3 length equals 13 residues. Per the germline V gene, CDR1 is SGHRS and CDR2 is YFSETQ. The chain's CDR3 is CASSPGDRDEQYF. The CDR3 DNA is TGCGCCAGCAGCCCAGGGGACAGGGACGAGCAGTACTTC. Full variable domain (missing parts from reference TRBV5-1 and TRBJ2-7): KAGVTQTPRYLIKTRGQQVTLSCSPISGHRSVSWYQQTPGQGLQFLFEYFSETQRNKGNFPGRFSGRQFSNSRSEMNVSTLELGDSALYLCASSPGDRDEQYFGPGTRLTVT.

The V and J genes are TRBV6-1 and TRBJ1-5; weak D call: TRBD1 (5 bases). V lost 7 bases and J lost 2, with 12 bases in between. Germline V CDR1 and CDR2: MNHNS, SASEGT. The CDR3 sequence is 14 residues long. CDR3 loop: CASKGSAGNQPQHF. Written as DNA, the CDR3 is TGTGCCAGCAAGGGGTCGGCGGGCAATCAGCCCCAGCATTTT.

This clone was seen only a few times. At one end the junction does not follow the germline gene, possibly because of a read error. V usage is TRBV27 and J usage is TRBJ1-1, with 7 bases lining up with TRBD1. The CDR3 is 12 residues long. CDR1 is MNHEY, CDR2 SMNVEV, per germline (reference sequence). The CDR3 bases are TGTGCCACCAGTGCAGGGGGGACTGAAGCTTTCTTT. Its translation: CATSAGGTEAFF.

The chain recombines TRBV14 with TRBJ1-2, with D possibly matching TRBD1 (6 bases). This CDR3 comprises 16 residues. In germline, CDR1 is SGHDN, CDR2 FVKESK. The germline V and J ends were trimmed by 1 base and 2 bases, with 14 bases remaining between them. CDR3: CASSQGSPGGNYGYTF. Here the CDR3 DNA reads TGTGCCAGCAGCCAAGGGAGCCCGGGGGGCAACTATGGCTACACCTTC.

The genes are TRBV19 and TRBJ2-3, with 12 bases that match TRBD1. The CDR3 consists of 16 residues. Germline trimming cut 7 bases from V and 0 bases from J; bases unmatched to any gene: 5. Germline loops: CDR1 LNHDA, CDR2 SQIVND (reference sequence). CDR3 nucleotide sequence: TGTGCCAGTACTGCGGGACAGGGGGCGAGCACAGATACGCAGTATTTT. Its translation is CASTAGQGASTDTQYF.

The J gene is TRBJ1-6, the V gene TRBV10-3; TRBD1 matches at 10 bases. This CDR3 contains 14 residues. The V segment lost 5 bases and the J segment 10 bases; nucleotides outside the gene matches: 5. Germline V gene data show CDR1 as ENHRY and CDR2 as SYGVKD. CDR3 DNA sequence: TGTGCCATCAGTCTGGGACAGGGGAACTCACCCCTCCACTTT. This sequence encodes CAISLGQGNSPLHF.

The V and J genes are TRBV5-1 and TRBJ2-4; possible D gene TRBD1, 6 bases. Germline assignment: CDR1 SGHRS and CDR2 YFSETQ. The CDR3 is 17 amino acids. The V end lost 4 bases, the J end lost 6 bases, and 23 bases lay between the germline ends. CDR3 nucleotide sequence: TGCGCCAGCAGCACCGGTGGGGGCCTAAACGGACTAAACATTCAGTACTTC. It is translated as CASSTGGGLNGLNIQYF.

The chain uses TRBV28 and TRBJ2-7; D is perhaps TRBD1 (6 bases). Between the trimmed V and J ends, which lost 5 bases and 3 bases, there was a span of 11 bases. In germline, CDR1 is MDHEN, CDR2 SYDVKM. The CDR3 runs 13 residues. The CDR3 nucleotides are TGTGCCAGCAGTCCCCGACAGGTCTACGAGCAGTACTTC. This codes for CASSPRQVYEQYF.

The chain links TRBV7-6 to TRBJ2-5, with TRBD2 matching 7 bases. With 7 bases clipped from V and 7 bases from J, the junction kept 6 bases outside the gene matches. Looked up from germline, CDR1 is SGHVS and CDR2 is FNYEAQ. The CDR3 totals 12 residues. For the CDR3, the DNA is TGTGCCAGCAACGGAGGGAGGGGGACCCAGTACTTC. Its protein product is CASNGGRGTQYF.

CDR3 loop: CASSRARKLAGENEQFF. The DNA for the CDR3 is TGTGCCAGCTCACGCGCACGAAAACTAGCGGGGGAGAATGAGCAGTTCTTC. The chain employs TRBV18 and TRBJ2-1; 11 bases match TRBD2. Germline V gives CDR1 KGHSH, CDR2 LQKENI. The CDR3 consists of 17 residues. The trim removed 4 bases at V and 7 bases at J, leaving 12 bases unmatched.

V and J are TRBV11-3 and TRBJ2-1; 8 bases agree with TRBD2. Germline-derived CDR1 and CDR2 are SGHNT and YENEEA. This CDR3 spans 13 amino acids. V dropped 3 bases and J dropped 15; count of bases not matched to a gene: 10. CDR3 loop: CASSFSGARGRFF. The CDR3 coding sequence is TGTGCCAGCAGCTTTAGCGGGGCCCGGGGGAGGTTCTTC. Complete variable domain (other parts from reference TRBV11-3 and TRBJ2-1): EAGVVQSPRYKIIEKKQPVAFWCNPISGHNTLYWYLQNLGQGPELLIRYENEEAVDDSQLPKDRFSAERLKGVDSTLKIQPAELGDSAVYLCASSFSGARGRFFGPGTRLTVL.